The 32 T cell receptor beta chains below were found in one sample sequenced in a study of blood T cell repertoires in COVID-19. Produced via immunoSEQ multiplex PCR; TCRdb's table is partial and in-frame only. The table includes 350,000 or so clones, over 75% detected once. Sequencing was performed on PBMCs or T cells enriched from blood (not recorded which). All receptors come from a woman aged 30 to 39 who had recovered from COVID-19.

This sequence joins TRBV30 and TRBJ2-7; perhaps TRBD2 as D (6 bases). V was pared by 0 bases and J by 7 bases, with 19 bases between. Germline CDR1 GTSNPN, CDR2 SVGIG (reference sequence). The CDR3 has 15 amino acids. DNA for the CDR3: TGTGCCTGGAGTGTACGGGAGACATGGCTTGGGGAGCAGTACTTC. This sequence encodes CAWSVRETWLGEQYF.

The J gene is TRBJ2-5, the V gene TRBV10-1; 10 positions agree with TRBD2. Germline V gene data show CDR1 as WNHNN and CDR2 as SYGVQD (reference sequence). The CDR3 has 16 amino acids. Trimming took 3 bases from V and 1 from J; bases not matched to a gene: 5. The CDR3 region has the DNA TGCGCCAGCAGTGAAGCGCTAGCGGGGGCCCAAGAGACCCAGTACTTC. The encoded protein is CASSEALAGAQETQYF.

This chain connects TRBV5-1 to TRBJ2-3; weak D call: TRBD2 (5 bases). The CDR3 length is 15 residues. Germline values: CDR1 SGHRS, CDR2 YFSETQ. The V end was cut by 2 bases, the J end by 2 bases, with 12 bases between. This CDR3 is CASSFRSRDTDTQYF. Written as DNA, the CDR3 is TGCGCCAGCAGCTTTCGGTCGAGGGACACAGATACGCAGTATTTT.

The chain combines TRBV28 with TRBJ2-2, with TRBD2 as a possible D gene (5 bases). Trimming took off 6 bases at V and 5 bases at J, with 10 bases between the two ends. Per the germline V gene, CDR1 is MDHEN and CDR2 is SYDVKM. The CDR3 is made up of 13 amino acids. The CDR3 spells CASSGVGTGELFF. DNA of the CDR3: TGTGCCAGCAGCGGGGTGGGGACCGGGGAGCTGTTTTTT.

This clone was observed a few times. This rearrangement joins TRBV18 to TRBJ1-5; D perhaps matches TRBD1 (5 bases). The V end was cut by 2 bases, the J end by 6 bases, with 11 bases between. CDR1 and CDR2 (germline): KGHSH, LQKENI. The CDR3 runs to 14 residues. The CDR3 coding sequence is TGTGCCAGCTCACCAGGAGGGGCGGGTCAGCCCCAGCATTTT. As protein: CASSPGGAGQPQHF. The full variable domain, its missing parts supplied by reference TRBV18 and TRBJ1-5, is NAGVMQNPRHLVRRRGQEARLRCSPMKGHSHVYWYRQLPEEGLKFMVYLQKENIIDESGMPKERFSAEFPKEGPSILRIQQVVRGDSAAYFCASSPGGAGQPQHFGDGTRLSIL.

This rearrangement joins TRBV10-3 to TRBJ1-1; 7 nucleotides line up with TRBD1. This CDR3 is built from 13 residues. Germline CDR1 ENHRY, CDR2 SYGVKD. Unmatched junction bases numbered 3, after V lost 4 bases and J lost 4 bases. CDR3 in DNA: TGTGCCATCAGTGTGTCAGGGGGCACTGAAGCTTTCTTT. Its translation: CAISVSGGTEAFF.

This chain links TRBV5-5 with TRBJ1-6; no definite D call. CDR3 size: 13 residues. The V gene lost 0 bases and the J gene lost 9 bases, with 7 bases spanning the gap. Germline CDR1 reads SGHKS; CDR2 reads YYEKEE (reference sequence). The CDR3 DNA sequence: TGTGCCAGCAGCTTGGTCCTCGGTTCACCCCTCCACTTT. Its protein is CASSLVLGSPLHF. Filled out from reference TRBV5-5 and TRBJ1-6, the complete variable domain reads DAGVTQSPTHLIKTRGQQVTLRCSPISGHKSVSWYQQVLGQGPQFIFQYYEKEERGRGNFPDRFSARQFPNYSSELNVNALLLGDSALYLCASSLVLGSPLHFGNGTRLTVT.

Points on this clone: Different DNA sequences within this sample yield the same CDR3. The chain carries TRBV11-3 and TRBJ1-1; D is uncertain. This CDR3 has 13 amino acids. The ends were cut back, 6 bases at V and 1 base at J, with 9 bases in the middle. Germline V CDR1 and CDR2: SGHNT, YENEEA. CDR3 amino acids: CASSLTGNTEAFF. CDR3 nucleotides: TGTGCCAGCAGTTTAACGGGGAACACTGAAGCTTTCTTT.

This chain uses TRBV2 with TRBJ2-2; possible D gene TRBD1, 7 bases. This CDR3 region has 16 residues. Between the trimmed V and J ends, which lost 5 bases and 2 bases, there was a span of 15 bases. The germline CDR1 and CDR2 sequences are SNHLY and FYNNEI. CDR3 residues: CASSLLQGTNTGELFF. The CDR3 DNA sequence: TGTGCCAGCAGTCTCCTACAGGGGACTAACACCGGGGAGCTGTTTTTT.

The chain is built from TRBV14 and TRBJ2-7, with 9 bases aligning to TRBD2. The CDR3 sequence is 15 residues long. Germline trimming cut 4 bases from V and 3 bases from J; bases unmatched to any gene: 7. CDR1 is SGHDN, CDR2 FVKESK, per germline. The CDR3: CASSRGLAGLYEQYF. The DNA for the CDR3 is TGTGCCAGCAGCCGTGGGCTAGCGGGGCTCTACGAGCAGTACTTC.

The chain couples TRBV30 to TRBJ1-2; 11 bases line up with TRBD1. The germline V gene encodes CDR1 GTSNPN and CDR2 SVGIG (reference sequence). The CDR3 covers 16 residues. V lost 1 base, J lost 4 bases, and 8 bases stayed unmatched. Here the CDR3 DNA reads TGTGCCTGGAGTGCCCGACCGGGACAGGGGGTCTATGGCTACACCTTC. Amino acids: CAWSARPGQGVYGYTF.

This rearrangement joins TRBV5-5 to TRBJ2-2; perhaps TRBD1 as D (7 bases). CDR1 is SGHKS and CDR2 is YYEKEE in the germline V gene (reference sequence). Trimming pared 4 bases from V and 5 bases from J, leaving 18 bases between. CDR3 length: 16 residues. The CDR3 DNA sequence: TGTGCCAGCAGCCGGGACTCGACAGGGACGACCGGGGAGCTGTTTTTT. It is translated as CASSRDSTGTTGELFF.

This clone has just one count. The V gene is TRBV5-1, the J gene TRBJ1-3; 7 bases match TRBD1. V was pared by 4 bases and J by 2 bases, with 9 bases of the junction left unmatched. The length of the CDR3 is 16 residues. Germline loops: CDR1 SGHRS, CDR2 YFSETQ. The CDR3, as DNA: TGCGCCAGCAGCGTGACCACCGGGACAGCTGGAAACACCATATATTTT. Translation gives CASSVTTGTAGNTIYF.

The CDR3 sequence is CATSTSTRTGISEQYF. The DNA of the CDR3 is TGTGCCACCAGCACCTCGACCAGGACAGGGATCAGCGAGCAGTACTTC. The V gene is TRBV15, the J gene TRBJ2-7, with 8 bases aligning to TRBD1. Trimming removed 4 bases from V and 6 bases from J; junction bases left unmatched: 14. The CDR3 runs to 16 residues. CDR1 is LNHNV, CDR2 YYDKDF, per germline (reference sequence).

The genes are TRBV30 and TRBJ1-2; the match to TRBD1 covers 7 bases. Unmatched junction bases numbered 6, after V lost 4 bases and J lost 7 bases. The CDR3 is made up of 12 amino acids. Per germline, CDR1 GTSNPN and CDR2 SVGIG (reference sequence). The CDR3, as DNA: TGTGCCTGGAACCCAGGGGGTTTTGGCTACACCTTC. Residues: CAWNPGGFGYTF.

This chain uses TRBV28 with TRBJ1-5; possibly TRBD1 for D (5 bases). V lost 6 bases and J lost 0, with 12 bases in between. The length of the CDR3 is 15 residues. In germline, CDR1 is MDHEN, CDR2 SYDVKM. The CDR3 sequence: CASSLQDDSNQPQHF. CDR3 DNA: TGTGCCAGCAGCCTACAGGACGATAGCAATCAGCCCCAGCATTTT.

The V gene is TRBV6-1, the J gene TRBJ1-6, with a weak D call TRBD1 (5 bases). The germline V gene encodes CDR1 MNHNS and CDR2 SASEGT. This CDR3 spans 15 amino acids. Trimming took off 0 bases at V and 7 bases at J, with 10 bases between the two ends. CDR3 bases: TGTGCCAGCAGTGAAGCCCCCAGGGCCAATTCACCCCTCCACTTT. It specifies CASSEAPRANSPLHF.

This chain uses TRBV6-5 with TRBJ1-2, with D possibly being TRBD1 (5 bases). V lost 5 bases and J 1 base, leaving 14 bases between the germline ends. This CDR3 comprises 15 residues. Germline lookup yields CDR1 MNHEY and CDR2 SVGAGI. This chain's CDR3 is CASSPDSNLNYGYTF. Here the CDR3 DNA reads TGTGCCAGCAGTCCAGACAGCAACCTTAACTATGGCTACACCTTC.

The rearrangement joins TRBV19 to TRBJ2-1; 8 bases line up with TRBD1. V shed 4 bases and J 4 bases; nucleotides not matched to a gene: 9. Germline values: CDR1 LNHDA, CDR2 SQIVND (reference sequence). The CDR3 sequence is 16 residues long. The chain's CDR3 is CASSTPGTGAYNEQFF. As DNA, the CDR3 is TGTGCCAGTAGTACGCCCGGGACAGGAGCTTACAATGAGCAGTTCTTC.

The V and J genes are TRBV2 and TRBJ1-6; 12 bases are a match to TRBD1. CDR3 length equals 18 residues. Looked up from germline, CDR1 is SNHLY and CDR2 is FYNNEI. V shed 4 bases and J 4 bases; nucleotides not matched to a gene: 8. The CDR3 reads CASSVGQGALPYNSPLHF. CDR3 DNA sequence: TGTGCCAGCAGTGTGGGACAGGGGGCCCTCCCTTATAATTCACCCCTCCACTTT.

This clone is a singleton in its sample. The V and J genes are TRBV30 and TRBJ1-2, with D uncertain. Germline V CDR1 and CDR2: GTSNPN, SVGIG (reference sequence). This CDR3 has 14 amino acids. V was clipped by 4 bases and J by 4 bases, with 16 bases between them. As DNA, the CDR3 is TGTGCCTGGAACAGATACATCGGGATCTATGGCTACACCTTC. Its protein is CAWNRYIGIYGYTF.

The chain is built from TRBV12-3 or TRBV12-4 and TRBJ2-7; TRBD1 might be the D (6 bases). The CDR3 runs 12 residues. V shed 5 bases and J shed 6 bases, with 11 bases lying between them. CDR3 coding DNA: TGTGCCAGCAGTCGACCAGGGGTCGAGCAGTACTTC. Protein: CASSRPGVEQYF.

The chain combines TRBV30 with TRBJ1-6, with unresolved D. The CDR3 runs to 16 residues. Trimming cost V 2 bases and J 6 bases, with 17 bases left between them. Germline lookup yields CDR1 GTSNPN and CDR2 SVGIG (reference sequence). The CDR3 reads CAWSFGSLWANSPLHF. The CDR3, as DNA: TGTGCCTGGAGTTTCGGTTCCCTCTGGGCTAATTCACCCCTCCACTTT.

The chain uses TRBV19 and TRBJ2-7; 9 nucleotides agree with TRBD1. V was clipped by 3 bases and J by 3 bases; unmatched bases: 6. Germline-derived CDR1 and CDR2 are LNHDA and SQIVND (reference sequence). The CDR3 loop spans 15 amino acids. CDR3 sequence: CASSMGTGLGYEQYF. CDR3 bases: TGTGCCAGTAGTATGGGGACAGGGTTGGGCTACGAGCAGTACTTC.

This chain connects TRBV29-1 to TRBJ1-2; 7 positions agree with TRBD1. Trimming removed 4 bases from V and 5 bases from J; junction bases left unmatched: 7. The CDR3 length is 13 residues. Germline loops: CDR1 SQVTM, CDR2 ANQGSEA. The CDR3 spells CSVALGTDYGYTF. In DNA form, the CDR3 reads TGCAGCGTTGCTCTTGGGACAGATTATGGCTACACCTTC. The full variable domain, with the rest looked up from reference TRBV29-1 and TRBJ1-2, is SAVISQKPSRDICQRGTSLTIQCQVDSQVTMMFWYRQQPGQSLTLIATANQGSEATYESGFVIDKFPISRPNLTFSTLTVSNMSPEDSSIYLCSVALGTDYGYTFGSGTRLTVV.

This chain uses TRBV5-1 with TRBJ2-7, with a tentative D call TRBD1 (6 bases). Between the trimmed V and J ends, which lost 5 bases and 2 bases, there was a span of 20 bases. The CDR3 consists of 16 residues. Looked up from germline, CDR1 is SGHRS and CDR2 is YFSETQ. The CDR3 loop is CASRRQQGSPTYEQYF. As DNA, the CDR3 is TGCGCCAGCAGACGTCAACAGGGATCCCCCACCTACGAGCAGTACTTC. Full variable domain (remainder filled in from reference TRBV5-1 and TRBJ2-7): KAGVTQTPRYLIKTRGQQVTLSCSPISGHRSVSWYQQTPGQGLQFLFEYFSETQRNKGNFPGRFSGRQFSNSRSEMNVSTLELGDSALYLCASRRQQGSPTYEQYFGPGTRLTVT.

The chain employs TRBV2 and TRBJ1-3; a weak D match, TRBD1 (5 bases). Trimming stripped 3 bases from V and 4 bases from J, with 13 bases between. Germline lookup yields CDR1 SNHLY and CDR2 FYNNEI. CDR3 length equals 15 residues. In nucleotides, the CDR3 is TGTGCCAGCAGTGAGGGGGGATCAGGCGGAAACACCATATATTTT. Its protein is CASSEGGSGGNTIYF.

The chain couples TRBV3-1 (or the pseudogene TRBV3-2) to TRBJ2-3; TRBD1 matches 9 bases. The CDR3 contains 17 residues. The germline CDR1 and CDR2 sequences are LGHDT and YNNKEL (reference sequence). V gave up 1 base and J gave up 2 bases; unmatched junction bases: 7. The CDR3 sequence: CASSQAGTGPITDTQYF. CDR3 nucleotides: TGTGCCAGCAGCCAAGCTGGGACAGGGCCCATCACAGATACGCAGTATTTT.

The chain links TRBV28 to TRBJ2-7; 9 bases agree with TRBD1. J was trimmed by 7 bases and V by 1 base; bases with no gene match: 8. The CDR3 is made up of 15 amino acids. CDR1 and CDR2 from the germline V gene are MDHEN and SYDVKM. CDR3: CASSLFPGTGSEQYF. The CDR3 DNA reads as TGTGCCAGCAGTTTATTCCCTGGGACAGGGTCGGAGCAGTACTTC.

This chain links TRBV7-9 with TRBJ1-2, with TRBD1 identical over 9 bases. CDR1 is SEHNR and CDR2 is FQNEAQ in the germline V gene (reference sequence). CDR3 length: 10 amino acids. CDR3 residues: CAGQGNGYTF. For the CDR3, the DNA is TGTGCAGGACAGGGGAACGGCTACACCTTC.

V and J are TRBV19 and TRBJ1-1, with TRBD1 as a possible D gene (5 bases). Trimming removed 3 bases at V and 4 bases at J, with 15 bases between. Germline V gene data show CDR1 as LNHDA and CDR2 as SQIVND (reference sequence). The CDR3 has 15 residues. Here the CDR3 reads CASSISGGDATEAFF. Here the CDR3 DNA reads TGTGCCAGTAGTATCTCGGGAGGGGATGCCACTGAAGCTTTCTTT.

This clone was recorded once. The chain recombines TRBV19 with TRBJ1-5; 7 nucleotides line up with TRBD1. J lost 7 bases, V lost 5 bases, and 14 bases had no gene match. CDR1 is LNHDA, CDR2 SQIVND, per germline (reference sequence). There are 16 residues in the CDR3. CDR3 DNA sequence: TGTGCCAGTAGTCTCCTGACAGGGCCGGTTGGACAGCCCCAGCATTTT. This sequence encodes CASSLLTGPVGQPQHF. The variable domain in full, completed from reference TRBV19 and TRBJ1-5, reads DGGITQSPKYLFRKEGQNVTLSCEQNLNHDAMYWYRQDPGQGLRLIYYSQIVNDFQKGDIAEGYSVSREKKESFPLTVTSAQKNPTAFYLCASSLLTGPVGQPQHFGDGTRLSIL.